The next 8 T cell receptor beta chains were all read from a single sample in a study of Graves' ophthalmopathy and Graves' hyperthyroidism. The TCR beta CDR3 regions underwent amplification from RNA transcripts. The workflow started with a first-round RT-PCR run with HTBI primers and then moved on to a second-round multiplex PCR. TCRdb redid the calling of the multiplex PCR reads with MiXCR, one entry per CDR3 protein. Among around 670,000 distinct CDR3 sequences listed, around 40% were seen once. The specimen sequenced was peripheral blood. Source of these receptors: an adult man with Graves' ophthalmopathy.

This sequence joins TRBV11-2 and TRBJ2-1, with D perhaps being TRBD1 or TRBD2 (5 bases each). Trimming removed 3 bases from V and 7 bases from J, with 19 bases in between. Germline CDR1 reads SGHAT; CDR2 reads FQNNGV. The CDR3 spans 16 residues. As DNA, the CDR3 is TGTGCCAGCAGCTTTATAGTCGGGGCCGTTGGGAATGAGCAGTTCTTC. It is translated as CASSFIVGAVGNEQFF.

This clonotype was counted ten times or more. This chain uses TRBV10-3 with TRBJ1-5, with 7 bases aligning to TRBD1. Germline CDR1 ENHRY, CDR2 SYGVKD. The ends lost 3 bases at V and 12 bases at J; junction bases unmatched: 8. CDR3 length: 13 residues. The CDR3 sequence is CAISESGGPIQHF. Written as DNA, the CDR3 is TGTGCCATCAGTGAATCAGGGGGTCCGATCCAGCATTTT.

There are a few counts of this clonotype. DNA of the CDR3: TGTGCCAGCAGCTTGGAAGCGGGAGGGAACTACGAGCAGTACTTC. It encodes CASSLEAGGNYEQYF. This chain links TRBV7-9 with TRBJ2-7; 10 nucleotides line up with TRBD2. The germline gives CDR1 SEHNR, CDR2 FQNEAQ (reference sequence). CDR3 length: 15 amino acids. Trimming at V came to 3 bases and at J to 3 bases, leaving 5 bases not matched to a gene.

This clonotype was counted between two and nine times. The V gene is TRBV11-1, the J gene TRBJ2-7; the D gene is possibly TRBD2 (6 bases). Germline lookup yields CDR1 SGHAT and CDR2 FQDESV (reference sequence). Trimming removed 5 bases at V and 2 bases at J, with 19 bases between. The CDR3 runs 16 residues. Here the CDR3 DNA reads TGTGCCAGCAGCCCCCCCGAGCCGCGGGGAGCCTACGAGCAGTACTTC. This gives the protein CASSPPEPRGAYEQYF.

This clonotype was counted many times. The V call is TRBV12-3 or TRBV12-4, the J call TRBJ2-7; D possibly matches TRBD1 or TRBD2 (5 bases each). V lost 7 bases to trimming and J lost 6 bases, with 10 bases between them. The CDR3 consists of 11 residues. The CDR3 loop is CASKLGGEQYF. The CDR3 DNA is TGTGCCAGCAAGCTTGGGGGCGAGCAGTACTTC.

This clonotype was recorded many times. The gene calls are TRBV15 and TRBJ2-7; D call uncertain. Germline V lookup: CDR1 LNHNV, CDR2 YYDKDF (reference sequence). The CDR3 is 13 amino acids. V lost 2 bases and J lost 1, with 6 bases in between. The CDR3 loop reads CATSRQVSYEQYF. CDR3 DNA sequence: TGTGCCACCAGCAGACAGGTATCCTACGAGCAGTACTTC.

This clonotype was found many times. The chain carries TRBV24-1 and TRBJ1-5; 10 nucleotides match TRBD1. Germline V gives CDR1 KGHDR, CDR2 SFDVKD. V lost 5 bases, J lost 5 bases, and 2 bases stayed unmatched. CDR3 length: 14 amino acids. CDR3 protein: CATSAGTGDQPQHF. The CDR3 DNA is TGTGCCACCAGTGCCGGGACAGGGGATCAGCCCCAGCATTTT.

In this sample, this clonotype turned up a few times. The chain joins TRBV20-1 to TRBJ2-5; TRBD2 matches at 7 bases. The V gene's germline CDR1 is DFQATT and CDR2 SNEGSKA (reference sequence). The J segment lost 5 bases and the V segment lost 6 bases, leaving 9 bases of the junction unmatched. There are 13 residues in the CDR3. The CDR3 here is CSAGGGSAETQYF. Written as DNA, the CDR3 is TGCAGTGCGGGAGGCGGGAGCGCGGAGACCCAGTACTTC.